This entry lists 16 T cell receptor beta chains sequenced from one sample in a study of T-cell reconstitution after alpha-beta-depleted transplantation in children. The library targeted TCRbeta and was prepared with unique molecular identifiers. MiXCR, applied by TCRdb to the PCR reads, yields one record per CDR3 protein. Of fewer than 700,000 distinct CDR3 sequences listed, 13% are singletons. The sequences come from PBMCs, mostly from graft donor cells, collected 360 days after TCRalphabeta/CD19-depleted stem cell transplant. These receptors all come from a male patient between 5 and 17 years old who had a stem cell transplant for acute myeloid leukemia, so the T cells may come from the graft donor.

The chain employs TRBV18 and TRBJ2-3; D remains ambiguous. The CDR3 loop spans 14 amino acids. The V gene lost 0 bases and the J gene lost 1 base, with 5 bases spanning the gap. Germline CDR1 is KGHSH and CDR2 is LQKENI. For the CDR3, the DNA is TGTGCCAGCTCACCACCGATGGGCACAGATACGCAGTATTTT. Encoded protein: CASSPPMGTDTQYF.

This chain links TRBV6-5 with TRBJ1-1; tentatively, D is TRBD1 (5 bases). The germline CDR1 and CDR2 sequences are MNHEY and SVGAGI. Trimming shortened V by 6 bases and J by 1 base, and 12 bases separated the two germline ends. The CDR3 is 14 residues long. The DNA of the CDR3 is TGTGCCAGCAGCAACCCAGGGTGGAACACTGAAGCTTTCTTT. It codes for CASSNPGWNTEAFF.

This clonotype occurred a few times. Its ends do not fully match the called genes, so a read error is possible. This sequence joins TRBV12-3 or TRBV12-4 and TRBJ2-5; TRBD2 might be the D (5 bases). This CDR3 has 16 residues. For the CDR3, the DNA is TGTGCCAGCAGTAACCGTCGTACAGCGGCTAAAGAGGCCCAGTACTTC. It specifies CASSNRRTAAKEAQYF.

This clonotype showed up many times. This rearrangement joins TRBV5-5 to TRBJ2-7; D is perhaps TRBD1 (5 bases). With 1 base removed from V and 0 bases from J, the gap between germline ends came to 11 bases. CDR1 and CDR2 (germline): SGHKS, YYEKEE (reference sequence). The CDR3 has 15 amino acids. In DNA, the CDR3 is TGTGCCAGCAGCTTGACAGGCTGGAGCTCCTACGAGCAGTACTTC. This sequence encodes CASSLTGWSSYEQYF.

This chain connects TRBV18 to TRBJ2-5, with 10 bases fitting TRBD1. After removal of 3 bases from V and 5 bases from J, the junction contained 6 bases not matched to a gene. Germline V gives CDR1 KGHSH, CDR2 LQKENI. This CDR3 is built from 15 residues. The CDR3, as DNA: TGTGCCAGCTCACCGGGACAGGGGCCCTGGGAGACCCAGTACTTC. Amino acids: CASSPGQGPWETQYF.

The sample holds a few counts of this clonotype. The CDR3 DNA reads as TGCGCCAGCAGCTTGGCCTGGCAGGGGACACTCCATTCCTACGAGCAGTACTTC. It is translated as CASSLAWQGTLHSYEQYF. The gene calls are TRBV5-1 and TRBJ2-7; a possible D gene is TRBD1 (6 bases). CDR1 and CDR2 (germline): SGHRS, YFSETQ. The V end was cut by 0 bases, the J end by 1 base, with 20 bases between. The CDR3 runs 18 residues.

This clonotype was detected many times. This chain links TRBV9 with TRBJ2-5; TRBD1 is a possible D gene (6 bases). The length of the CDR3 is 16 residues. Per germline, CDR1 SGDLS and CDR2 YYNGEE. V lost 3 bases to trimming and J lost 0 bases, with 15 bases between them. The CDR3 here is CASSARRQAYQETQYF. CDR3 coding DNA: TGTGCCAGCAGCGCCAGGCGACAGGCCTACCAAGAGACCCAGTACTTC.

The chain employs TRBV29-1 and TRBJ2-1; tentative D call: TRBD1 (6 bases). Germline-derived CDR1 and CDR2 are SQVTM and ANQGSEA. This CDR3 is built from 15 residues. V was trimmed by 4 bases and J by 4 bases, leaving 17 bases between them. The CDR3 DNA follows: TGCAGCGTTGGGCAGTACTGGGGGCCTTACAATGAGCAGTTCTTC. Translating it yields CSVGQYWGPYNEQFF.

This clonotype was seen a handful of times. The chain employs TRBV7-2 and TRBJ2-6, with D uncertain. The germline V gene encodes CDR1 SGHTA and CDR2 FQGNSA. Trimming shortened V by 6 bases and J by 1 base, and 16 bases separated the two germline ends. The length of the CDR3 is 17 residues. The CDR3 DNA sequence: TGTGCCAGCAGTAACCCCCTGCCTCCGTCTGGGGCCAACGTCCTGACTTTC. This codes for CASSNPLPPSGANVLTF. Combining the CDR3 with reference TRBV7-2 and TRBJ2-6 gives the whole variable domain GAGVSQSPSNKVTEKGKDVELRCDPISGHTALYWYRQSLGQGLEFLIYFQGNSAPDKSGLPSDRFSAERTGGSVSTLTIQRTQQEDSAVYLCASSNPLPPSGANVLTFGAGSRLTVL.

This CDR3 reads CASSYRGGGQETQYF. The CDR3 coding sequence is TGTGCCAGCAGTTACAGGGGTGGGGGCCAAGAGACCCAGTACTTC. The chain links TRBV6-5 to TRBJ2-5; tentatively, D is TRBD1 or TRBD2 (5 bases each). Trimming shortened V by 2 bases and J by 1 base, and 11 bases separated the two germline ends. Germline V gene lookup returns CDR1 MNHEY and CDR2 SVGAGI. The CDR3 sequence is 15 residues long.

The rearrangement joins TRBV29-1 to TRBJ2-3, with D unclear. Trimming cost V 5 bases and J 1 base, with 13 bases left between them. CDR3 length equals 14 residues. Per the germline V gene, CDR1 is SQVTM and CDR2 is ANQGSEA. As DNA, the CDR3 is TGCAGCGTTCCCTCCGATAGGGGCACAGATACGCAGTATTTT. Protein product: CSVPSDRGTDTQYF.

This clonotype has at least ten counts. The chain employs TRBV29-1 and TRBJ2-7; tentatively, D is TRBD2 (6 bases). Germline values: CDR1 SQVTM, CDR2 ANQGSEA. The CDR3 is 14 amino acids. Trimming pared 2 bases from V and 4 bases from J, leaving 15 bases between. The CDR3 DNA follows: TGCAGCGTTGAACTTCCGGAGGGAGAGTACGAGCAGTACTTC. Protein: CSVELPEGEYEQYF.

Concerning this clonotype itself: A much larger clone differs by one base, so this may be a read error. The conserved closing phenylalanine or tryptophan is absent in this CDR3, likely reflecting a read error. The V call is TRBV12-3 or TRBV12-4, the J call TRBJ1-5; 7 nucleotides align to TRBD1. The CDR3 contains 18 residues. V lost 0 bases and J lost 6; bases outside the gene matches: 14. CDR3 protein: CASSLAIRGDIGSQPQHY. The CDR3 DNA follows: TGTGCCAGCAGTTTAGCTATCAGGGGGGATATAGGCAGTCAGCCCCAGCATTAT.

This clonotype was seen at least ten times. The rearrangement joins TRBV11-2 to TRBJ1-5; the match to TRBD1 covers 8 bases. CDR3 length: 14 residues. From germline, CDR1 is SGHAT and CDR2 FQNNGV. The trim removed 5 bases at V and 7 bases at J, leaving 7 bases unmatched. The CDR3 loop is CASSPTGGGQPQHF. Here the CDR3 DNA reads TGTGCCAGCAGCCCTACAGGGGGAGGGCAGCCCCAGCATTTT.

The J gene is TRBJ1-2, the V gene TRBV29-1; 10 bases agree with TRBD1. Germline CDR1 SQVTM, CDR2 ANQGSEA. V lost 4 bases, J lost 2 bases, and 7 bases stayed unmatched. This CDR3 is 15 amino acids long. CDR3 nucleotides: TGCAGCGTTGCATTCGACAGGGGGCGAAACTATGGCTACACCTTC. This encodes CSVAFDRGRNYGYTF.

This clonotype was detected a few times. This rearrangement joins TRBV28 to TRBJ1-2; D gene unclear. Trimming removed 5 bases at V and 4 bases at J, with 11 bases between. The germline CDR1 and CDR2 sequences are MDHEN and SYDVKM. The CDR3 totals 13 residues. CDR3 sequence (DNA): TGTGCCAGCAGTCCCTCCTGGATCTATGGCTACACCTTC. Protein sequence: CASSPSWIYGYTF.